The TCR beta chain under discussion was sequenced for a study of molecular identifiers for immune sequencing clone quantification. Study-level points and caveats: Clones above 20 RNA copies contained over 98% of effector molecules but under 1% of naive ones.

This clonotype was counted many times. Its specificity is not known. The ends were cut back, 2 bases at V and 3 bases at J, with 11 bases in the middle. CDR1 and CDR2 from the germline V gene are MNHEY and SMNVEV (reference sequence). The CDR3 has 16 amino acids. TCRdb used MiXCR to reprocess the PCR reads, holding one entry per CDR3 protein. Of around 470,000 distinct CDR3 sequences listed, around 25% were seen once; the top ten hold under 0.8%. The chain carries TRBV27 and TRBJ1-6; D uncertain. The specimen sequenced was naive CD8+ T cells from blood, with Jurkat cell RNA spiked in. Subset defined: FACS-sorted CD8+CD4-CCR7+CD45RA+ naive T cells. The clonotype originates from a human donor in good health. Some libraries in this study had Jurkat cell RNA spiked in. The CDR3 bases are TGTGCCAGCAGTTTAGAGAGTCCGAACTATAATTCACCCCTCCACTTT. This codes for CASSLESPNYNSPLHF.